Below are 9 T cell receptor beta chains sequenced from a single sample in a study of cytomegalovirus exposure and HLA in healthy donors. Amplification used 60 Vbeta primers and 13 Jbeta primers. TCRdb's copy holds only in-frame clones and misses some; the assay was immunoSEQ multiplex PCR. Of around 150,000 clones detected, approximately 80% appear once; the ten largest clones hold approximately 2.1%. The sequenced sample was PBMCs. The source of these receptors is a woman under 30 in good health and CMV-seronegative.

This clone showed up just a few times. V gene TRBV27 combines with J gene TRBJ2-7; 8 nucleotides line up with TRBD2. Germline V gene data show CDR1 as MNHEY and CDR2 as SMNVEV (reference sequence). The CDR3 consists of 19 residues. V was clipped by 2 bases and J by 0 bases; unmatched bases: 15. This chain's CDR3 is CASSLIPRSGGKTSYEQYF. CDR3 sequence (DNA): TGTGCCAGCAGTTTAATCCCCCGGTCGGGGGGGAAGACCTCCTACGAGCAGTACTTC.

The chain joins TRBV5-6 to TRBJ2-2; TRBD2 matches at 11 bases. The V gene's germline CDR1 is SGHDT and CDR2 YYEEEE. The V and J ends lost 5 bases and 0 bases, in that order; junction bases with no gene match: 9. The CDR3 runs to 18 residues. CDR3 bases: TGTGCCAGCAGATCCGCCGGGACTAGCGGAACGAACACCGGGGAGCTGTTTTTT. It encodes CASRSAGTSGTNTGELFF. Looking up the rest from reference TRBV5-6 and TRBJ2-2 gives the full variable domain: DAGVTQSPTHLIKTRGQQVTLRCSPKSGHDTVSWYQQALGQGPQFIFQYYEEEERQRGNFPDRFSGHQFPNYSSELNVNALLLGDSALYLCASRSAGTSGTNTGELFFGEGSRLTVL.

The chain uses TRBV18 and TRBJ1-1; D possibly corresponds to TRBD1 (6 bases). The CDR3 has 14 residues. Germline V gives CDR1 KGHSH, CDR2 LQKENI. V lost 5 bases to trimming and J lost 5 bases, with 15 bases between them. The CDR3 nucleotides are TGTGCCAGCTCATCCCTAGAGGGGGTTACTGAAGCTTTCTTT. Translating gives CASSSLEGVTEAFF. Full variable domain (rest looked up from reference TRBV18 and TRBJ1-1): NAGVMQNPRHLVRRRGQEARLRCSPMKGHSHVYWYRQLPEEGLKFMVYLQKENIIDESGMPKERFSAEFPKEGPSILRIQQVVRGDSAAYFCASSSLEGVTEAFFGQGTRLTVV.

To note about this clone: Other nucleotide sequences from this sample produce the same CDR3. V usage is TRBV28 and J usage is TRBJ2-7; a possible D gene is TRBD1 (5 bases). The CDR3 runs to 13 residues. V was trimmed by 2 bases and J by 2 bases, leaving 7 bases between them. Germline V gives CDR1 MDHEN, CDR2 SYDVKM. CDR3 loop: CASSLRTPYEQYF. CDR3 sequence (DNA): TGTGCCAGCAGTTTACGGACACCCTACGAGCAGTACTTC.

CDR3 nucleotides: TGTGCCAGCAGACTTGGTCGGAGCACTGAAGCTTTCTTT. Translated, it gives CASRLGRSTEAFF. The genes are TRBV7-2 and TRBJ1-1; D not certain. Trimming stripped 6 bases from V and 4 bases from J, with 12 bases between. In germline, CDR1 is SGHTA, CDR2 FQGNSA. The CDR3 contains 13 residues.

CDR3 sequence: CASSPRDRGDYEQYF. The CDR3 DNA follows: TGTGCCAGCAGTCCTAGGGACAGAGGGGACTACGAGCAGTACTTC. This chain links TRBV6-1 with TRBJ2-7; 7 positions match TRBD1. Trimming at V came to 5 bases and at J to 3 bases, leaving 10 bases not matched to a gene. Germline V CDR1 and CDR2: MNHNS, SASEGT. The CDR3 has 15 residues.

The chain recombines TRBV7-2 with TRBJ2-1; TRBD2 aligns across 7 bases. V was pared by 5 bases and J by 7 bases, with 5 bases of the junction left unmatched. This CDR3 contains 13 residues. Germline V gene sequence: CDR1 SGHTA, CDR2 FQGNSA. DNA of the CDR3: TGTGCCAGCAGCCCCTGGGACTATAATGAGCAGTTCTTC. It is translated as CASSPWDYNEQFF.

This clone came up a few times. This chain connects TRBV29-1 to TRBJ2-2; 9 bases are a match to TRBD2. Germline CDR1 and CDR2: SQVTM and ANQGSEA. J lost 1 base, V lost 6 bases, and 3 bases had no gene match. The CDR3 extends over 14 amino acids. The CDR3 region is CSVQTSGNTGELFF. Here the CDR3 DNA reads TGCAGCGTACAGACTAGCGGGAACACCGGGGAGCTGTTTTTT.

This chain connects TRBV27 to TRBJ2-1; TRBD2 aligns across 7 bases. CDR1 is MNHEY, CDR2 SMNVEV, per germline (reference sequence). There are 16 residues in the CDR3. Trimming cost V 3 bases and J 8 bases; bases outside gene matches: 13. The CDR3: CASSFRAGVRFDEQFF. CDR3 coding DNA: TGTGCCAGCAGTTTTCGGGCGGGAGTGAGGTTCGATGAGCAGTTCTTC.